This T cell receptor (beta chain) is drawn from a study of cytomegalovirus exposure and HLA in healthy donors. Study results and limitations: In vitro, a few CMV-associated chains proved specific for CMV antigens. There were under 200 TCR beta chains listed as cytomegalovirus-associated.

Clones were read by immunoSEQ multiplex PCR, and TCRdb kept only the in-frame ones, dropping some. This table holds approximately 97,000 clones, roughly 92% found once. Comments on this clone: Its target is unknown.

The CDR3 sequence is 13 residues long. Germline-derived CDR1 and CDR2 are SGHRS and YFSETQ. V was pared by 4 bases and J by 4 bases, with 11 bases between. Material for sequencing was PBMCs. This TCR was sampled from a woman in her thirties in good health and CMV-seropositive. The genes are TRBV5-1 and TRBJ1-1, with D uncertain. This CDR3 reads CASSHGSGTEAFF. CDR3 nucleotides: TGCGCCAGCAGCCACGGGAGTGGCACTGAAGCTTTCTTT.